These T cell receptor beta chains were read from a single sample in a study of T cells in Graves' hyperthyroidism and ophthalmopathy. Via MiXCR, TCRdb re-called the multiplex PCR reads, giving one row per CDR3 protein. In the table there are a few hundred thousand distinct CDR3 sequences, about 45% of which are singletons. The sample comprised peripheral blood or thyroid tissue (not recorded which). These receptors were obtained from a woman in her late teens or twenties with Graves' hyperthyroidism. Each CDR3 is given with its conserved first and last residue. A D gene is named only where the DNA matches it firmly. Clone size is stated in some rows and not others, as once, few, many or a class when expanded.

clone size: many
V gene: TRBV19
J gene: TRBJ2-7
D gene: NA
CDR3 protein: CASSRRAAETYEQYF
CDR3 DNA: TGTGCCAGTAGTCGTCGGGCGGCAGAAACCTACGAGCAGTACTTC

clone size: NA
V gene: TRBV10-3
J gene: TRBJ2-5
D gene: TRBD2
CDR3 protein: CAISEPGLAGGVQETQYF
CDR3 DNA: TGTGCCATCAGTGAACCGGGACTAGCGGGAGGGGTCCAAGAGACCCAGTACTTC

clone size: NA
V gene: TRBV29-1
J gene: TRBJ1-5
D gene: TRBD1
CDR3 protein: CSVTSRDRGNQPQHF
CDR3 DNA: TGCAGCGTCACGTCCCGGGACAGGGGCAATCAGCCCCAGCATTTT

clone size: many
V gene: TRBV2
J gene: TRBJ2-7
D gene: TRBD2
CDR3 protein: CASSRTSGSYEQYF
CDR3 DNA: TGTGCCAGCAGCCGGACTAGCGGGAGTTACGAGCAGTACTTC

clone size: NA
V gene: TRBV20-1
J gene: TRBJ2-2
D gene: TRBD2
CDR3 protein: CSARGTLTSGRAGYAGELFF
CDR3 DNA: TGCAGTGCTAGAGGCACACTAACTAGCGGGAGGGCCGGTTATGCCGGGGAGCTGTTTTTT

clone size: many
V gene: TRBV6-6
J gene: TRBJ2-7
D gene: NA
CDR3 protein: CASSYSQGTYEQYF
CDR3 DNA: TGTGCCAGCAGTTACTCGCAGGGGACCTACGAGCAGTACTTC

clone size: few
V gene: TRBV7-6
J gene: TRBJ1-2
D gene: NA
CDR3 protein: CASSVEAREHGYTF
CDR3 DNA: TGTGCCAGCAGCGTTGAAGCAAGGGAACATGGCTACACCTTC

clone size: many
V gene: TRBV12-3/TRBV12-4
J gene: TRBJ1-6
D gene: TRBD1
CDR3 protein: CASTLLRTGGLDSPLHF
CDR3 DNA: TGTGCCAGCACCCTACTACGGACAGGGGGACTGGATTCACCCCTCCACTTT

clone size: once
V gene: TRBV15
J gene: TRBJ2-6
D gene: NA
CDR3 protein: CATSRDGGANTEAF
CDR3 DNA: TGTGCCACCAGCAGAGATGGGGGGGCTAACACTGAAGCTTTC

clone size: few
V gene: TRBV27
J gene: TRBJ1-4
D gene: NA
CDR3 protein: CASSLKGGYEKLFF
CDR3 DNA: TGTGCCAGCAGTTTAAAGGGCGGGTATGAAAAACTGTTTTTT

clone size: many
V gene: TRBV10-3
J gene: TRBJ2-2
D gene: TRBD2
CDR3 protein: CAISDRLTGLAKTGELFF
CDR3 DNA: TGTGCCATCAGTGACCGCCTTACCGGACTAGCTAAGACCGGGGAGCTGTTTTTT

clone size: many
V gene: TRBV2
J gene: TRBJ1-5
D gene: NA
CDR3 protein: CASSASGVRHQPQHF
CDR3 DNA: TGTGCCAGCAGCGCTAGTGGGGTGAGGCATCAGCCCCAGCATTTT

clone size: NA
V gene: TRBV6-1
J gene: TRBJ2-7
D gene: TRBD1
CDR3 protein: CASSEAVGDRGQYF
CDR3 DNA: TGTGCCAGCAGTGAAGCAGTGGGTGACAGGGGGCAGTACTTC

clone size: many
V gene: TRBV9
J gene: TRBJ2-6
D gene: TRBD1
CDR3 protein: CASSPTPGTGYLSGANVLTF
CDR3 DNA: TGTGCCAGCAGTCCCACCCCCGGGACAGGGTACCTCTCTGGGGCCAACGTCCTGACTTTC

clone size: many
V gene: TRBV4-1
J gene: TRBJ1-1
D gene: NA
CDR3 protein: CASSQETGLMTEAFF
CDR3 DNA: TGCGCCAGCAGCCAAGAGACGGGGCTTATGACTGAAGCTTTCTTT

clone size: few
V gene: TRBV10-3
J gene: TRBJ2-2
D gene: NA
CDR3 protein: CAISESGELFF
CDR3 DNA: TGTGCCATCAGTGAGTCTGGGGAGCTGTTTTTT

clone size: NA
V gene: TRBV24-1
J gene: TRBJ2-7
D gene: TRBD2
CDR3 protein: CATSDGTSGSSYEQYF
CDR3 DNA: TGTGCCACCAGTGATGGGACTAGCGGTAGCTCCTACGAGCAGTACTTC

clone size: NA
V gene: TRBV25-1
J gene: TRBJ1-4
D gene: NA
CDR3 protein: CASRGRDEKLFF
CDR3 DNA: TGTGCCAGCCGAGGGAGGGACGAAAAACTGTTTTTT